The source of this TCR beta chain is a study of T-cell memory formation after mild COVID-19. TCR alpha and TCR beta cDNA libraries carrying sample barcodes and UMIs came from 5'RACE with constant-segment primers. TCRdb re-derived calls from the 5' RACE reads in MiXCR, one entry per CDR3 protein. The repertoire holds more than 250,000 distinct CDR3 sequences, with around 16% as singletons. CDR3 size: 15 residues. From germline, CDR1 is DFQATT and CDR2 SNEGSKA (reference sequence). The V gene end was trimmed by 0 bases and the J gene end by 0 bases; junction bases not matched to a gene: 4. Whole-study findings and limits: A balance of CD4 and CD8 characterized clones contracting day 15 to 85, whereas later expanders leaned CD4+. Mostly located in CM and EM were contracting CD4+ clones, with contracting CD8+ clones located in EMRA. A second wave of clones peaked on day 37, and their SARS-CoV-2 specificity went unconfirmed.

A remark on this clonotype: Its antigen is as yet unknown.

The source of this sequence is a man aged 18 to 30 who had mild COVID-19 (a few samples of this study predate the infection). Cell type and time point are not known. This chain links TRBV20-1 with TRBJ1-1; 7 nucleotides align to TRBD1. Sequencing used PBMCs or a T cell subset sorted from them (not recorded which). The CDR3 loop reads CSARDQGEMNTEAFF. In nucleotides, the CDR3 is TGCAGTGCTAGAGACCAGGGGGAAATGAACACTGAAGCTTTCTTT.